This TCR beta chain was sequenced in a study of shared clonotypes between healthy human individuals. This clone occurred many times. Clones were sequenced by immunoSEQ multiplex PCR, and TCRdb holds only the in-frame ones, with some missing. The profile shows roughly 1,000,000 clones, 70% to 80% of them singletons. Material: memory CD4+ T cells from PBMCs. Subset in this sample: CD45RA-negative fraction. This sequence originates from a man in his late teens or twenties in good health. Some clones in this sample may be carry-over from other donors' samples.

This chain's CDR3 is CASTPPLGGEQFF. The CDR3 DNA reads TGTGCCAGCACCCCCCCATTGGGAGGGGAGCAGTTCTTC. The chain employs TRBV28 and TRBJ2-1, with 7 bases identical to TRBD2. Trimming took 7 bases from V and 10 from J; bases not matched to a gene: 10. There are 13 residues in the CDR3. CDR1 and CDR2 (germline): MDHEN, SYDVKM. Filled out from reference TRBV28 and TRBJ2-1, the complete variable domain reads DVKVTQSSRYLVKRTGEKVFLECVQDMDHENMFWYRQDPGLGLRLIYFSYDVKMKEKGDIPEGYSVSREKKERFSLILESASTNQTSMYLCASTPPLGGEQFFGPGTRLTVL.